This T cell receptor (beta chain) was profiled in a study of tissue T cells after allogeneic stem cell transplantation. Overall study findings and caveats: Blood and spleen captured only part of the tissue TCR repertoire. The study did not identify alloreactive or antigen-specific tissue TCRs, and some clones might be persisting host cells.

The CDR3 runs 16 residues. Unmatched junction bases numbered 9, after V lost 3 bases and J lost 5 bases. From germline, CDR1 is SGHTS and CDR2 YDEGEE. Profiling relied on immunoSEQ multiplex PCR, and the TCRdb table lists in-frame clones only, not all of them. The sample has over a thousand clones, approximately 83% seen once. With respect to this clone: Its antigen is not identified.

The chain joins TRBV5-8 to TRBJ2-1, with 9 positions matching TRBD2. The TCR sequence derives from a male patient between 35 and 75 years old with steroid-refractory graft-versus-host disease after an allogeneic stem cell transplant. Some T cells may be graft donor cells. Sequences were derived from esophageal tissue, sampled at autopsy. The CDR3 bases are TGTGCCAGCAGCTGGGGGACTAGCTTAGGCGACAATGAGCAGTTCTTC. Encoded protein: CASSWGTSLGDNEQFF.